The T cell receptor (beta chain) under discussion was sequenced for a study of T cells in tumors after PD-1 blockade. Study-wide background: Excluded were patients with checkpoint blockade, immunosuppressants, or radiotherapy or other anti-cancer therapy within 4 weeks. Each patient got pembrolizumab 200 mg every 3 weeks or cemiplimab 350 mg every 2 weeks. A subset received ongoing vismodegib 150 mg daily alongside anti-PD-1 therapy.

V was shortened by 4 bases and J by 0 bases, with 12 bases between the two germline ends. Germline loops: CDR1 SGHTA, CDR2 FQGNSA. The CDR3 consists of 16 residues. Points on this clone: Its antigen is currently unknown.

The study's findings and limits: Blood contained about 42% of the tumor's TCR clonotypes.

Profiling relied on immunoSEQ multiplex PCR, and the TCRdb table lists in-frame clones only, not all of them. This table has under 50,000 clones, under 85% appearing once. The sample in question was PBMCs, obtained before anti-PD-1 therapy. The clonotype was recovered from a human donor with advanced basal cell or squamous cell carcinoma (not recorded which). This rearrangement joins TRBV7-2 to TRBJ2-2; D perhaps matches TRBD2 (6 bases). The CDR3 nucleotides are TGTGCCAGCAGCTCACGGGGACTGGCGAACACCGGGGAGCTGTTTTTT. Protein sequence: CASSSRGLANTGELFF.